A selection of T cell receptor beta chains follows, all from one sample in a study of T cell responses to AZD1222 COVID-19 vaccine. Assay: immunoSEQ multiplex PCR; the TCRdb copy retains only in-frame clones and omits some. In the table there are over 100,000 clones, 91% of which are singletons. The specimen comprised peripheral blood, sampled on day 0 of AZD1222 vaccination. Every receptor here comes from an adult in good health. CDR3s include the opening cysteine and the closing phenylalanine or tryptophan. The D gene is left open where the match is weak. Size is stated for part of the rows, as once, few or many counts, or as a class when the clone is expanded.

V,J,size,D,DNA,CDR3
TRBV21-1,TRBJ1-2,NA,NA,TGTGCCAGCAGCAAAGGCGAGTACGGCTACACCTTC,CASSKGEYGYTF
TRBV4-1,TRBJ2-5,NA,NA,TGCGCCAGCAGCCCGACGGGGCAGGGCCAAGAGACCCAGTACTTC,CASSPTGQGQETQYF
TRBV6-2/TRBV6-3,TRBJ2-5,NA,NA,TGTGCCAGCAGTTACTCGAGGGATTCCGCGGCCGAGACCCAGTACTTC,CASSYSRDSAAETQYF
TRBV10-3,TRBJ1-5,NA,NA,TGTGCCATCAGTGAGTCGACAGTAAATCAGCCCCAGCATTTT,CAISESTVNQPQHF
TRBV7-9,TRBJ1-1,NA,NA,TGTGCCAGCAGCGGCTCGACGGGGATGAACACTGAAGCTTTCTTT,CASSGSTGMNTEAFF
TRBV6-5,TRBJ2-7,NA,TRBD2,TGTGCCAGCAGTACCACCGGGACTACGATCTACGAGCAGTACTTC,CASSTTGTTIYEQYF
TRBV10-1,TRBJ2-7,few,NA,TGCGCCAGCAGCCAGGGCTACGAGCAGTACTTC,CASSQGYEQYF
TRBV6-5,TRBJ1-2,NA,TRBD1,TGTGCCAGCAGCCGACAGGGGAACTATGGCTACACCTTC,CASSRQGNYGYTF
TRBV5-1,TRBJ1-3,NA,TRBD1,TGCGCCAGCAGCTTGGGCGCAGGGGGTGGAAACACCATATATTTT,CASSLGAGGGNTIYF
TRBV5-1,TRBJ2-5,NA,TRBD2,TGCGCCAGCAGCTTGGAGCCCGGACTAGCATCGGCGACCCAGTACTTC,CASSLEPGLASATQYF
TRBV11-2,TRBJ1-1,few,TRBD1,TGTGCCAGCAGAGTAGGGGACAGGAACACTGAAGCTTTCTTT,CASRVGDRNTEAFF
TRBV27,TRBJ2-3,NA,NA,TGTGCCAGCAGTTTATCCCCCGATCATTATACGCAGTATTTT,CASSLSPDHYTQYF
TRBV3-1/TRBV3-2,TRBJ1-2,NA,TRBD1,TGTGCCAGCAGCCAAGATCCGGGACAGGGCTGGGGCTACACCTTC,CASSQDPGQGWGYTF
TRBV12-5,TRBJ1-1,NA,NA,TGTGCTAGTGGTCCCTCCGGGACTGCCGTACCCAATGAAGCTTTCTTT,CASGPSGTAVPNEAFF
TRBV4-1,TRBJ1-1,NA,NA,TGCGCCAGCAGCCCCTACGAGGGGCTTTTGAACACTGAAGCTTTCTTT,CASSPYEGLLNTEAFF
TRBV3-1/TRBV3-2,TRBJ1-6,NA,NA,TGTGCCAGCAGCCGCCCCACAGGACGCGGGGATTCACCCCTCCACTTT,CASSRPTGRGDSPLHF